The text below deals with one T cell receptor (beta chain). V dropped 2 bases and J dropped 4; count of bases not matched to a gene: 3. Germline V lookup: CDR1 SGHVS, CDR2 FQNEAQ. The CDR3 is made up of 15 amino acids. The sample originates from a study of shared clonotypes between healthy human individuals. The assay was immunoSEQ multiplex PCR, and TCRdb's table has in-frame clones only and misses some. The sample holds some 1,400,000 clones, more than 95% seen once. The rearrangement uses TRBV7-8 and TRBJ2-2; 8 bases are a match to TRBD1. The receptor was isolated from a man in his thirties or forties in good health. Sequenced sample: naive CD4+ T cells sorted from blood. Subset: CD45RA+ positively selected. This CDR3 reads CASSLIQGATGELFF. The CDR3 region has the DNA TGTGCCAGCAGCTTAATCCAGGGGGCCACCGGGGAGCTGTTTTTT.